These 30 T cell receptor beta chains share one sample of origin, sequenced in a study of blood T cell repertoires in COVID-19. TCRdb's copy holds only in-frame clones and misses some; the assay was immunoSEQ multiplex PCR. In the table there are roughly 250,000 clones, roughly four fifths of which are singletons. The material sequenced was peripheral blood. The receptors were gathered from a woman older than 75 with acute or convalescent COVID-19.

The rearrangement uses TRBV5-1 and TRBJ1-6, with D perhaps TRBD1 (6 bases). This CDR3 has 13 residues. Germline CDR1 SGHRS, CDR2 YFSETQ. V gave up 7 bases and J gave up 8 bases, with 13 bases separating them. CDR3 DNA: TGCGCCAGCGGGCGGGAGGGGGATTCACCCCTCCACTTT. This sequence encodes CASGREGDSPLHF.

The rearrangement links TRBV2 to TRBJ1-2; 9 nucleotides align to TRBD1. CDR1 SNHLY and CDR2 FYNNEI come from the germline V gene. Trimming cost V 7 bases and J 4 bases; bases outside gene matches: 7. The CDR3 contains 14 residues. CDR3 in amino acids: CASTEGQGRYGYTF. The CDR3 DNA follows: TGTGCCAGCACCGAAGGACAGGGGCGCTATGGCTACACCTTC.

The chain recombines TRBV18 with TRBJ2-1; D gene uncertain. The CDR3 has 15 residues. The V end was cut by 2 bases, the J end by 0 bases, with 8 bases between. Germline CDR1 reads KGHSH; CDR2 reads LQKENI. The CDR3 region has the DNA TGTGCCAGCTCACCAACCCTTAGCTCCTACAATGAGCAGTTCTTC. Translated, it gives CASSPTLSSYNEQFF.

The gene calls are TRBV27 and TRBJ2-7, with TRBD1 matching 7 bases. This CDR3 region has 14 residues. V lost 6 bases and J lost 0; bases outside the gene matches: 5. The germline gives CDR1 MNHEY, CDR2 SMNVEV (reference sequence). The CDR3 spells CASRSGGFSYEQYF. CDR3 DNA: TGTGCCAGCAGATCAGGGGGTTTCTCCTACGAGCAGTACTTC.

This clone was counted a few times. The chain links TRBV6-5 to TRBJ1-3; TRBD1 might be the D (5 bases). The V end was cut by 3 bases, the J end by 0 bases, with 6 bases between. The V gene's germline CDR1 is MNHEY and CDR2 SVGAGI. The CDR3 sequence is 14 residues long. The DNA of the CDR3 is TGTGCCAGCAGTTATGACAGCTCTGGAAACACCATATATTTT. This codes for CASSYDSSGNTIYF.

V is TRBV4-1 and J is TRBJ2-3, with TRBD2 identical over 16 bases. J gave up 4 bases and V 4 bases, and 8 bases lay outside the gene matches. CDR1 MGHRA and CDR2 YSYEKL come from the germline V gene. The CDR3 spans 18 residues. CDR3 amino acids: CASSRRGTSGGAADTQYF. The CDR3 nucleotides read TGCGCCAGCAGCCGGAGAGGGACTAGCGGGGGGGCGGCAGATACGCAGTATTTT.

This clone was seen only a few times. V usage is TRBV27 and J usage is TRBJ2-5; TRBD1 agrees at 10 bases. The CDR3 spans 13 residues. Germline CDR1 MNHEY, CDR2 SMNVEV (reference sequence). J was trimmed by 1 base and V by 8 bases; bases with no gene match: 1. CDR3 region: CASWDRGQETQYF. CDR3 nucleotides: TGTGCCAGCTGGGACAGGGGCCAAGAGACCCAGTACTTC.

This chain links TRBV6-5 with TRBJ1-1; D remains unclear. V was shortened by 6 bases and J by 0 bases, with 8 bases between the two germline ends. Germline V gene lookup returns CDR1 MNHEY and CDR2 SVGAGI. The CDR3 is 13 residues long. CDR3 residues: CASSSTMNTEAFF. CDR3 coding DNA: TGTGCCAGCAGCAGTACTATGAACACTGAAGCTTTCTTT.

With regard to this clone: Other DNA sequences from this sample encode an identical CDR3 as well. This chain joins TRBV3-1 (or the pseudogene TRBV3-2) and TRBJ1-5, with no clear D. The CDR3 sequence is 14 residues long. V lost 1 base and J lost 0, with 4 bases in between. Looked up from germline, CDR1 is LGHDT and CDR2 is YNNKEL (reference sequence). The CDR3, as DNA: TGTGCCAGCAGCCAAGGGCATAGCAATCAGCCCCAGCATTTT. Translating gives CASSQGHSNQPQHF.

The CDR3 sequence is CATSDSPPVVQFF. CDR3 DNA: TGTGCCACCAGTGATTCTCCCCCAGTGGTGCAGTTCTTC. This rearrangement joins TRBV24-1 to TRBJ2-1; D unresolved. CDR1 and CDR2 (germline): KGHDR, SFDVKD. V dropped 2 bases and J dropped 12 bases, with 13 bases sitting between them. The CDR3 length is 13 residues.

This clone occurred once. The chain joins TRBV9 to TRBJ1-3; 8 bases map to TRBD1. Losses at the gene ends were 4 bases for V and 4 bases for J; bases not matched to a gene: 7. Germline V gives CDR1 SGDLS, CDR2 YYNGEE. The CDR3 runs to 15 residues. The CDR3 here is CASSLFGQGGNTIYF. The CDR3 DNA is TGTGCCAGCAGCCTCTTCGGACAGGGAGGAAACACCATATATTTT.

The genes are TRBV6-5 and TRBJ1-1; TRBD1 matches 8 bases. Trimming cost V 4 bases and J 1 base; bases outside gene matches: 5. The CDR3 runs to 15 residues. The V gene's germline CDR1 is MNHEY and CDR2 SVGAGI. The CDR3 DNA reads TGTGCCAGCAGTTTAGGACAGGGTCAGAACACTGAAGCTTTCTTT. Protein sequence: CASSLGQGQNTEAFF.

This clone was detected a few times. In the same sample, other DNA sequences code for this CDR3. CDR3 sequence reads: CASSSGGTQYF. CDR3 nucleotide sequence: TGTGCCAGCAGCTCTGGGGGCACGCAGTATTTT. V usage is TRBV6-2 or TRBV6-3 and J usage is TRBJ2-3; the D gene is possibly TRBD1 (6 bases). Germline loops: CDR1 MNHEY, CDR2 SVGEGT. The CDR3 spans 11 residues. The V end lost 6 bases, the J end lost 9 bases, and 10 bases lay between the germline ends.

The chain combines TRBV19 with TRBJ1-5; D is unresolved. This CDR3 spans 14 amino acids. The V gene lost 3 bases and the J gene lost 6 bases, with 12 bases spanning the gap. The V gene's germline CDR1 is LNHDA and CDR2 SQIVND (reference sequence). The CDR3 DNA reads TGTGCCAGTAGTATTTACGAGGGAGCTCAGCCCCAGCATTTT. Encoded protein: CASSIYEGAQPQHF.

The CDR3: CASSLETGGGQPQHF. The CDR3 DNA reads as TGTGCCAGCAGCTTAGAGACAGGGGGAGGACAGCCCCAGCATTTT. This chain joins TRBV9 and TRBJ1-5, with 9 bases matching TRBD1. Germline V gene lookup returns CDR1 SGDLS and CDR2 YYNGEE. CDR3 length equals 15 residues. Unmatched junction bases numbered 9, after V lost 4 bases and J lost 7 bases.

V is TRBV18 and J is TRBJ1-1; 8 positions agree with TRBD1. The germline V gene has CDR1 KGHSH and CDR2 LQKENI. The V gene end was trimmed by 0 bases and the J gene end by 2 bases; junction bases not matched to a gene: 2. The CDR3 length is 15 residues. The chain's CDR3 is CASSPPTGDNTEAFF. The CDR3 DNA reads as TGTGCCAGCTCACCACCGACAGGGGACAACACTGAAGCTTTCTTT.

The CDR3 reads CASSFLGQGKGGELFF. The CDR3 DNA sequence: TGTGCCAGCAGCTTTTTGGGACAGGGGAAGGGCGGGGAGCTGTTTTTT. The chain couples TRBV5-6 to TRBJ2-2; 10 nucleotides line up with TRBD1. The CDR3 loop spans 16 amino acids. Germline V gene data show CDR1 as SGHDT and CDR2 as YYEEEE. J was trimmed by 7 bases and V by 2 bases; bases with no gene match: 8.

This clone has just one count. The rearrangement uses TRBV28 and TRBJ1-1, with a possible D match to TRBD1 (6 bases). Germline V gene sequence: CDR1 MDHEN, CDR2 SYDVKM. The germline V and J ends were trimmed by 6 bases and 4 bases, with 15 bases remaining between them. The CDR3 loop spans 14 amino acids. The CDR3 DNA reads as TGTGCCAGCAGCTTGGGGGCGCGGAGCACTGAAGCTTTCTTT. Protein: CASSLGARSTEAFF.

Here the CDR3 DNA reads TGCGCCAGCAGCTTGTCCTCCGGGACTAGGGAGCAGTACTTC. Its protein product is CASSLSSGTREQYF. The rearrangement joins TRBV5-1 to TRBJ2-7, with TRBD2 identical over 8 bases. Looked up from germline, CDR1 is SGHRS and CDR2 is YFSETQ. The CDR3 is made up of 14 amino acids. The V segment lost 1 base and the J segment 7 bases; nucleotides outside the gene matches: 7.

The V gene is TRBV19, the J gene TRBJ2-1; D is uncertain. Germline assignment: CDR1 LNHDA and CDR2 SQIVND (reference sequence). The CDR3 covers 14 residues. V lost 10 bases to trimming and J lost 0 bases, with 13 bases between them. In nucleotides, the CDR3 is TGTGCCACCTCCGGTCGTAGCTCCTACAATGAGCAGTTCTTC. Amino acid sequence: CATSGRSSYNEQFF.

The chain combines TRBV12-1 with TRBJ1-1; the tabulated D call, TRBD1, remains unverified against the DNA. TRBV12-1 is deemed a pseudogene. This CDR3 region has 12 residues. The CDR3 reads CASSPKTGRTFF. In DNA, the CDR3 is TGTGCCAGCAGCCCTAAGACAGGGAGGACTTTCTTT.

V gene TRBV6-5 combines with J gene TRBJ2-7; 8 nucleotides align to TRBD2. CDR1 is MNHEY, CDR2 SVGAGI, per germline. The V and J ends lost 6 bases and 1 base, in that order; junction bases with no gene match: 8. This CDR3 is built from 15 residues. CDR3 sequence (DNA): TGTGCCAGCAGAGGCCGGGGGGGGCTATCCTACGAGCAGTACTTC. It specifies CASRGRGGLSYEQYF.

This clone has a single count. This chain connects TRBV6-5 to TRBJ1-5, with a possible D match to TRBD1 (5 bases). This CDR3 region has 13 residues. The germline gives CDR1 MNHEY, CDR2 SVGAGI. The V and J ends lost 6 bases and 3 bases respectively, with 9 bases between them. CDR3 sequence: CASRGLTNQPQHF. The DNA for the CDR3 is TGTGCCAGCAGGGGGCTTACCAATCAGCCCCAGCATTTT.

The chain joins TRBV7-2 to TRBJ2-3; weak D call: TRBD2 (5 bases). Between the trimmed V and J ends, which lost 4 bases and 5 bases, there was a span of 19 bases. Germline loops: CDR1 SGHTA, CDR2 FQGNSA. CDR3 length equals 16 residues. CDR3 bases: TGTGCCAGCAGCTCTACTGGACTCACATCGGGAGATACGCAGTATTTT. Translation gives CASSSTGLTSGDTQYF.

The chain is built from TRBV18 and TRBJ2-2, with 9 bases that match TRBD2. The CDR3 has 17 residues. Germline-derived CDR1 and CDR2 are KGHSH and LQKENI. V lost 3 bases, J lost 2 bases, and 7 bases stayed unmatched. The DNA for the CDR3 is TGTGCCAGCTCACCGTCTCAGCGGGGGGTCAACACCGGGGAGCTGTTTTTT. Translated: CASSPSQRGVNTGELFF.

The rearrangement links TRBV10-2 to TRBJ1-1; tentative D call: TRBD1 (5 bases). The V and J ends lost 5 bases and 12 bases respectively, with 19 bases between them. Germline V gene lookup returns CDR1 WSHSY and CDR2 SAAADI. The CDR3 sequence is 13 residues long. The CDR3 DNA sequence: TGCGCCAGCAGTCCCCAGGGCGACCGCTTGACTTTCTTT. Its translation is CASSPQGDRLTFF.

This clone appeared once. The J gene is TRBJ2-2, the V gene TRBV3-1 (or the pseudogene TRBV3-2); a weak D match, TRBD2 (6 bases). V lost 5 bases to trimming and J lost 1 base, with 14 bases between them. The CDR3 totals 16 residues. In germline, CDR1 is LGHDT, CDR2 YNNKEL (reference sequence). CDR3 in DNA: TGTGCCAGCAGCTCCCACGGAGGGGAGAACACCGGGGAGCTGTTTTTT. The encoded protein is CASSSHGGENTGELFF.

The chain has TRBV7-6 and TRBJ2-2, with TRBD1 matching over 9 bases. The CDR3 spans 16 residues. Unmatched junction bases numbered 5, after V lost 5 bases and J lost 1 base. Per the germline V gene, CDR1 is SGHVS and CDR2 is FNYEAQ. The CDR3 DNA reads TGTGCCAGCAGCCCCGGGACAGGGATGAACACCGGGGAGCTGTTTTTT. It is translated as CASSPGTGMNTGELFF.

The chain joins TRBV5-6 to TRBJ1-6; 10 bases agree with TRBD1. CDR1 SGHDT and CDR2 YYEEEE come from the germline V gene. This CDR3 comprises 19 residues. V trimming: 2 bases; J trimming: 5 bases; junction bases outside the gene matches: 13. The CDR3 loop is CASSFVPGTGEYDNSPLHF. The CDR3 DNA reads TGTGCCAGCAGCTTTGTCCCCGGGACAGGGGAATATGATAATTCACCCCTCCACTTT.

CDR3 residues: CASSFQLAGGLGEQFF. The CDR3 DNA follows: TGTGCCAGCAGTTTCCAGCTAGCGGGGGGGCTCGGTGAGCAGTTCTTC. The chain uses TRBV6-5 and TRBJ2-1, with TRBD2 identical over 12 bases. Trimming at V came to 4 bases and at J to 9 bases, leaving 10 bases not matched to a gene. Germline V gene lookup returns CDR1 MNHEY and CDR2 SVGAGI. The CDR3 totals 16 residues.